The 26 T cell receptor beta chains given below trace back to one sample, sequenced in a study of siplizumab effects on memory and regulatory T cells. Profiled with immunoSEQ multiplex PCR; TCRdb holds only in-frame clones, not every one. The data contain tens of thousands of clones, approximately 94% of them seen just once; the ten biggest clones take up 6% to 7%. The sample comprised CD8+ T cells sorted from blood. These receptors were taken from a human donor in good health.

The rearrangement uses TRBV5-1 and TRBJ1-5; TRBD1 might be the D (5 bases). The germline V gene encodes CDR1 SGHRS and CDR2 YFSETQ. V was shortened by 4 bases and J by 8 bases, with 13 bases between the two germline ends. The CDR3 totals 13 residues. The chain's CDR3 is CASSQGTGEPQHF. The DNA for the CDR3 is TGCGCCAGCAGCCAAGGGACCGGGGAGCCCCAGCATTTT.

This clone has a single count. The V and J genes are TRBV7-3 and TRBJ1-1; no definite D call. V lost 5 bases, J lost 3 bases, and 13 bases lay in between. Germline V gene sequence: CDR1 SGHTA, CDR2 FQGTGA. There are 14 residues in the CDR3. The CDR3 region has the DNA TGTGCCAGCAGCCCGAATCAGGAGGACACTGAAGCTTTCTTT. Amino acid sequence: CASSPNQEDTEAFF.

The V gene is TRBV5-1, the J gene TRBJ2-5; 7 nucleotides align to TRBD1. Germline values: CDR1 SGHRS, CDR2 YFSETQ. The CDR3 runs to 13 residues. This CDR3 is CASGGIWGETQYF. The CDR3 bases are TGCGCATCAGGGGGTATCTGGGGAGAGACCCAGTACTTC.

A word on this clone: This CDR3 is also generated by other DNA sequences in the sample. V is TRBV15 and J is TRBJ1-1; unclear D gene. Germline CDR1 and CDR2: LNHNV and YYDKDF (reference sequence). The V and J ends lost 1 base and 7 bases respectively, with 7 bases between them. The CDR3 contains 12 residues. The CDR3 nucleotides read TGTGCCACCAGCAGAGCCGGGTTTGAAGCTTTCTTT. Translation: CATSRAGFEAFF.

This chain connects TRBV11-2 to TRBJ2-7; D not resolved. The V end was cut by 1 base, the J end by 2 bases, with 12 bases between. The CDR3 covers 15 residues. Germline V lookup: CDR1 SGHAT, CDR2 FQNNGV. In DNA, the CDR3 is TGTGCCAGCAGCTTAGGGCCTACCATTACCTACGAGCAGTACTTC. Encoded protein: CASSLGPTITYEQYF.

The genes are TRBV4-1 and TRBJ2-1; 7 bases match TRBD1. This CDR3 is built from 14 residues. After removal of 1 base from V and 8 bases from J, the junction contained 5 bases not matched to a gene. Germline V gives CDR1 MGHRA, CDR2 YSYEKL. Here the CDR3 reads CASSQAPRGYEQFF. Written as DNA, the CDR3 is TGCGCCAGCAGCCAAGCACCCAGGGGGTATGAGCAGTTCTTC.

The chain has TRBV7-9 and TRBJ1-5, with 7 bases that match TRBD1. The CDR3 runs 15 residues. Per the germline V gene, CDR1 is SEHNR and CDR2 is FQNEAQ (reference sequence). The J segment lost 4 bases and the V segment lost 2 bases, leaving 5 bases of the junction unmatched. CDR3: CASSLTGTENQPQHF. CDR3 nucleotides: TGTGCCAGCAGCTTAACCGGGACAGAGAATCAGCCCCAGCATTTT.

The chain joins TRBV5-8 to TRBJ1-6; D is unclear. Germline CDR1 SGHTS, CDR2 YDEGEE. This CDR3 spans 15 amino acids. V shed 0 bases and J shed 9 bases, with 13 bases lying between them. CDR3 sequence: CASSLAAALSSPLHF. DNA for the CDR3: TGTGCCAGCAGCTTGGCCGCCGCTTTGTCTTCACCCCTCCACTTT.

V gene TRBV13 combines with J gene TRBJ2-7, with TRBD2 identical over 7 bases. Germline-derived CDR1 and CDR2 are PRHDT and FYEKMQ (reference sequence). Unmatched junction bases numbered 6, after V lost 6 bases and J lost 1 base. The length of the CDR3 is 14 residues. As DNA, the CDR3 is TGTGCCAGCAGACCTAGGCGGGGGTCCTACGAGCAGTACTTC. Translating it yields CASRPRRGSYEQYF.

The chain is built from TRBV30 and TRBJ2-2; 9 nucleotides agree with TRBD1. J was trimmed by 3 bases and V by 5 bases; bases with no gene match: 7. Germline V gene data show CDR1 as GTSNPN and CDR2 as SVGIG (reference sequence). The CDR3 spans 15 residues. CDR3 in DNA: TGTGCCTGGGATGACAGGGGGACTCACACCGGGGAGCTGTTTTTT. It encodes CAWDDRGTHTGELFF.

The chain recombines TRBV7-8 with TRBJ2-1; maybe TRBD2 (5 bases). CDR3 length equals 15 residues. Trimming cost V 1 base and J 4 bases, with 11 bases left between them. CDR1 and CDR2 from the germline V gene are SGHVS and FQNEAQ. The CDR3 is CASSLDWTGYNEQFF. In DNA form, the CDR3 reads TGTGCCAGCAGCTTAGATTGGACTGGGTACAATGAGCAGTTCTTC.

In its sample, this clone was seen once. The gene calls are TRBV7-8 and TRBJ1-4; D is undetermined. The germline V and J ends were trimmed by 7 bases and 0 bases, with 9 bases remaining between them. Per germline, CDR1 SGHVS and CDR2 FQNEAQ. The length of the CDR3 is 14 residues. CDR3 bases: TGTGCCAGCACCCGTTTTGCAACTAATGAAAAACTGTTTTTT. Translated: CASTRFATNEKLFF.

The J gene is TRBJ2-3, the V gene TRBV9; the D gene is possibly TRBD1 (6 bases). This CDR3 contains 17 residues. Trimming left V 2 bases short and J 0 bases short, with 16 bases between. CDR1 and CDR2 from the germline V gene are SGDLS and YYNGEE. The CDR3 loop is CASSVPTSQGSTDTQYF. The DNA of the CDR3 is TGTGCCAGCAGCGTGCCGACATCCCAGGGGAGCACAGATACGCAGTATTTT.

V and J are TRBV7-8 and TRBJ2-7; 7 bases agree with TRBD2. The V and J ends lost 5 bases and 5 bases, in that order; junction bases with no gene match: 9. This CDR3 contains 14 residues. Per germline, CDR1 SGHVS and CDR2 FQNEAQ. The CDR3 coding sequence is TGTGCCAGCAGCCACTGGGAGGGCCACAACGAGCAGTACTTC. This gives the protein CASSHWEGHNEQYF. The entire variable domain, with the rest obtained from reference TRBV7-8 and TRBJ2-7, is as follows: GAGVSQSPRYKVAKRGQDVALRCDPISGHVSLFWYQQALGQGPEFLTYFQNEAQLDKSGLPSDRFFAERPEGSVSTLKIQRTQQEDSAVYLCASSHWEGHNEQYFGPGTRLTVT.

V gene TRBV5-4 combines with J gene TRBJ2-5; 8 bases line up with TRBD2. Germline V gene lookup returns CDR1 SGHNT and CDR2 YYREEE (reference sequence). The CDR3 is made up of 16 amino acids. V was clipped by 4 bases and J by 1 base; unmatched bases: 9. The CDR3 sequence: CASSQAPGTSQETQYF. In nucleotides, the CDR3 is TGTGCCAGCAGCCAAGCCCCCGGGACTAGCCAAGAGACCCAGTACTTC.

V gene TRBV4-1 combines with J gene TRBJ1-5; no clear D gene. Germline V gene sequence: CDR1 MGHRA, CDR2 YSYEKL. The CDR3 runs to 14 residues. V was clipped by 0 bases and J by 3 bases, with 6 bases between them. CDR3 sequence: CASSQEGFNQPQHF. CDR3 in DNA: TGCGCCAGCAGCCAAGAGGGCTTCAATCAGCCCCAGCATTTT.

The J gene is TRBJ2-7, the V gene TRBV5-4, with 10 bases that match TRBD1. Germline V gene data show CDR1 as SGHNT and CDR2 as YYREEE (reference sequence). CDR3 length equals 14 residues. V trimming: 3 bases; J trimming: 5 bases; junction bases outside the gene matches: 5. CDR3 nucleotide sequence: TGTGCCAGCAGCTGGTGGGGGACAGGGGACGAGCAGTACTTC. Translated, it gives CASSWWGTGDEQYF.

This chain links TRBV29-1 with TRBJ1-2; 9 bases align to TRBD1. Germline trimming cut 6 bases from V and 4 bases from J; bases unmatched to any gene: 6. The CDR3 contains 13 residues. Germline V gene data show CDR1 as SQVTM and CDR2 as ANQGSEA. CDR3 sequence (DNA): TGCAGCGTCACAGGGGGCGCTTCCTATGGCTACACCTTC. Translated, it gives CSVTGGASYGYTF.

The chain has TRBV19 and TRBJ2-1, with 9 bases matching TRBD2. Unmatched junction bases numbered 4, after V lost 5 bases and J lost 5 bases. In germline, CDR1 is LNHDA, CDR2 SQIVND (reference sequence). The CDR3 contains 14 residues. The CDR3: CASSLAGGNNEQFF. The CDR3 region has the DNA TGTGCCAGTAGTCTGGCGGGGGGGAACAATGAGCAGTTCTTC. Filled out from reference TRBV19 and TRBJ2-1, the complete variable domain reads DGGITQSPKYLFRKEGQNVTLSCEQNLNHDAMYWYRQDPGQGLRLIYYSQIVNDFQKGDIAEGYSVSREKKESFPLTVTSAQKNPTAFYLCASSLAGGNNEQFFGPGTRLTVL.

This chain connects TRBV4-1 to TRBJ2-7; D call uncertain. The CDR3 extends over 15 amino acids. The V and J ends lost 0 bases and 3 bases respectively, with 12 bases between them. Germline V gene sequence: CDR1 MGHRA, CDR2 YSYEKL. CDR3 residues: CASSQESTSYYEQYF. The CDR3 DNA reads TGCGCCAGCAGCCAAGAGTCGACTTCGTACTACGAGCAGTACTTC.

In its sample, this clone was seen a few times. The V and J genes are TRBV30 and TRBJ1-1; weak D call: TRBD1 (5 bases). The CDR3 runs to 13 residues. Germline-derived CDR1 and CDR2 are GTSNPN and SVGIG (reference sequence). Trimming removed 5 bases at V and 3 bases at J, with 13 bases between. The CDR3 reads CAWEQVMDTEAFF. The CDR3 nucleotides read TGTGCCTGGGAACAGGTTATGGACACTGAAGCTTTCTTT.

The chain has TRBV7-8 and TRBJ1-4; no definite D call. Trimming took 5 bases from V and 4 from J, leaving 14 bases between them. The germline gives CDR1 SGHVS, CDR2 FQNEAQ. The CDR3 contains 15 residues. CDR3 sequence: CASSPMRSDNEKLFF. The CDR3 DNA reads TGTGCCAGCAGCCCAATGCGGTCCGATAATGAAAAACTGTTTTTT. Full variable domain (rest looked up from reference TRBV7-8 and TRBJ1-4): GAGVSQSPRYKVAKRGQDVALRCDPISGHVSLFWYQQALGQGPEFLTYFQNEAQLDKSGLPSDRFFAERPEGSVSTLKIQRTQQEDSAVYLCASSPMRSDNEKLFFGSGTQLSVL.

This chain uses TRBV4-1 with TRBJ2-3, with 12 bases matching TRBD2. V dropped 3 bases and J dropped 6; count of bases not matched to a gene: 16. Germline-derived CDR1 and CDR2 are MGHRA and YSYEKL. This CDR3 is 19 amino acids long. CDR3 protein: CASSHPTSGGRSKGDTQYF. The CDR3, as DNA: TGCGCCAGCAGCCACCCCACTAGCGGGGGGCGCTCGAAGGGGGATACGCAGTATTTT.

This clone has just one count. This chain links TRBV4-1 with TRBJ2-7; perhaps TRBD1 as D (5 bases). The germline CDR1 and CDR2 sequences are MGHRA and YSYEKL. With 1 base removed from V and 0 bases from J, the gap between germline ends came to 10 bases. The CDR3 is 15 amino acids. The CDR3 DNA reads TGCGCCAGCAGCCAAGGGACATACTACTCCTACGAGCAGTACTTC. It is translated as CASSQGTYYSYEQYF.

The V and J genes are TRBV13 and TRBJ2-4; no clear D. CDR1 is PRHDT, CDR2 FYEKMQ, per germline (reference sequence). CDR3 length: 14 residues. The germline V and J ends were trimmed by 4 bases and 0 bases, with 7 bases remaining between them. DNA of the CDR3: TGTGCCAGCAGCTCGACGGTAGCCAAAAACATTCAGTACTTC. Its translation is CASSSTVAKNIQYF.

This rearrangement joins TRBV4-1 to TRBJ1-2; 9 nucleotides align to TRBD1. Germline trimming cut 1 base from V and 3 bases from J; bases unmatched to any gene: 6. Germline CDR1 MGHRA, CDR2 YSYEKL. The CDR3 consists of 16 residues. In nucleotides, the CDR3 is TGCGCCAGCAGCCAAGGGGGACAGGGAGGGCACTATGGCTACACCTTC. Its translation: CASSQGGQGGHYGYTF.